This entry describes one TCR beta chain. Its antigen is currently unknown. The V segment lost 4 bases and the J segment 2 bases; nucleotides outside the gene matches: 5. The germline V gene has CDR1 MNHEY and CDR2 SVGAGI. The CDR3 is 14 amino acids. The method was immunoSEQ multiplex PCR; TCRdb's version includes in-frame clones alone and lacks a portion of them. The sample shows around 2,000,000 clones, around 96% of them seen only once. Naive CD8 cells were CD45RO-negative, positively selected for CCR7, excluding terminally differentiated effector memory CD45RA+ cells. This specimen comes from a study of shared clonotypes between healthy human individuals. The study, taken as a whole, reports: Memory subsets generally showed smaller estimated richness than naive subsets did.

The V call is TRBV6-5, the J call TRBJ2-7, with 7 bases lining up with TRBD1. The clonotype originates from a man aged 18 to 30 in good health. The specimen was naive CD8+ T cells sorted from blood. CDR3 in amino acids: CASSSSDRTYEQYF. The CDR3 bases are TGTGCCAGCAGTTCCTCGGACAGGACCTACGAGCAGTACTTC.